What follows are 21 T cell receptor beta chains derived from one specimen sequenced in a study of graft-versus-host responses after intestinal transplantation. These receptors' targets are unknown. Measured with immunoSEQ multiplex PCR; TCRdb has only the in-frame clones, and not every one. The profile shows about 82,000 clones, 90% to 95% of them singletons. Specimen: unstimulated CD4+ T cells sorted from spleen or lymph node cells, collected before intestinal transplant. The receptors were gathered from a human donor who received an intestinal transplant.

The chain recombines TRBV2 with TRBJ2-5, with D possibly TRBD1 on 5 matching bases. The CDR3 totals 14 residues. V lost 7 bases, J lost 0 bases, and 12 bases lay in between. Germline CDR1 reads SNHLY; CDR2 reads FYNNEI. The CDR3 nucleotides are TGTGCCAGCATAGTCGACAGCTACCAAGAGACCCAGTACTTC. Translating gives CASIVDSYQETQYF.

J is TRBJ2-1 and V is TRBV7-2; TRBD1 is a possible D gene (6 bases). CDR3 length: 15 amino acids. Germline CDR1 SGHTA, CDR2 FQGNSA. With 6 bases removed from V and 3 bases from J, the gap between germline ends came to 15 bases. The CDR3 spells CASRSGQLNYNEQFF. The CDR3 coding sequence is TGTGCCAGCAGAAGCGGACAGCTCAACTACAATGAGCAGTTCTTC. The complete variable domain, with remaining parts taken from reference TRBV7-2 and TRBJ2-1, reads GAGVSQSPSNKVTEKGKDVELRCDPISGHTALYWYRQSLGQGLEFLIYFQGNSAPDKSGLPSDRFSAERTGGSVSTLTIQRTQQEDSAVYLCASRSGQLNYNEQFFGPGTRLTVL.

This chain connects TRBV5-4 to TRBJ2-7; 9 bases fit TRBD1. The CDR3 sequence is 14 residues long. V was clipped by 4 bases and J by 2 bases; unmatched bases: 4. Germline assignment: CDR1 SGHNT and CDR2 YYREEE (reference sequence). Here the CDR3 DNA reads TGTGCCAGCAGCGGGGACAGGGACCCCTACGAGCAGTACTTC. It is translated as CASSGDRDPYEQYF.

The CDR3 DNA reads as TGCGCCAGCAGCCCGATAGTAGGGAGCTCCTACAATGAGCAGTTCTTC. It is translated as CASSPIVGSSYNEQFF. The chain carries TRBV5-1 and TRBJ2-1, with TRBD2 as a possible D gene (5 bases). CDR3 length: 16 amino acids. Germline V gene data show CDR1 as SGHRS and CDR2 as YFSETQ. V dropped 4 bases and J dropped 0 bases, with 14 bases sitting between them.

The CDR3 reads CASNILGQGYTF. The CDR3 coding sequence is TGTGCCAGCAACATTTTGGGGCAGGGCTACACCTTC. The chain joins TRBV25-1 to TRBJ1-2, with D possibly TRBD1 on 5 matching bases. The CDR3 is made up of 12 amino acids. Per the germline V gene, CDR1 is MGHDK and CDR2 is SYGVNS. The V end lost 7 bases, the J end lost 8 bases, and 14 bases lay between the germline ends.

This clone has a handful of counts. Here the CDR3 reads CASSPTGFGNTIYF. The CDR3 DNA sequence: TGTGCCAGCTCACCAACGGGATTTGGAAACACCATATATTTT. The rearrangement links TRBV18 to TRBJ1-3; no definite D call. Germline V gene lookup returns CDR1 KGHSH and CDR2 LQKENI. Between the trimmed V and J ends, which lost 2 bases and 3 bases, there was a span of 8 bases. CDR3 length: 14 residues.

The chain recombines TRBV30 with TRBJ1-1; 9 nucleotides match TRBD1. J gave up 7 bases and V 8 bases, and 11 bases lay outside the gene matches. Germline CDR1 and CDR2: GTSNPN and SVGIG (reference sequence). CDR3 size: 13 residues. The CDR3 is CAGRYGTGNEAFF. In DNA form, the CDR3 reads TGTGCCGGCCGATACGGGACAGGGAATGAAGCTTTCTTT.

This sequence joins TRBV19 and TRBJ2-1, with D perhaps matching TRBD1 (5 bases). With 9 bases removed from V and 4 bases from J, the gap between germline ends came to 22 bases. From germline, CDR1 is LNHDA and CDR2 SQIVND (reference sequence). This CDR3 region has 16 residues. In DNA form, the CDR3 reads TGTGCCAGCAGCCTCCGTGGCAGGACATCTTACAATGAGCAGTTCTTC. It codes for CASSLRGRTSYNEQFF.

The J gene is TRBJ2-7, the V gene TRBV18; tentatively, D is TRBD1 (5 bases). Germline loops: CDR1 KGHSH, CDR2 LQKENI. This CDR3 region has 13 residues. Trimming pared 6 bases from V and 3 bases from J, leaving 12 bases between. This CDR3 reads CASSHGQGYEQYF. CDR3 DNA: TGTGCCAGCTCCCATGGCCAGGGCTACGAGCAGTACTTC. Complete variable domain (other parts from reference TRBV18 and TRBJ2-7): NAGVMQNPRHLVRRRGQEARLRCSPMKGHSHVYWYRQLPEEGLKFMVYLQKENIIDESGMPKERFSAEFPKEGPSILRIQQVVRGDSAAYFCASSHGQGYEQYFGPGTRLTVT.

The gene calls are TRBV2 and TRBJ2-2; 9 bases are shared with TRBD1. There are 15 residues in the CDR3. J gave up 1 base and V 6 bases, and 3 bases lay outside the gene matches. Per the germline V gene, CDR1 is SNHLY and CDR2 is FYNNEI. The CDR3 sequence is CASRRQGVNTGELFF. CDR3 DNA: TGTGCCAGCAGGCGACAGGGGGTGAACACCGGGGAGCTGTTTTTT.

This clone was found once. The chain uses TRBV9 and TRBJ2-1; 8 bases agree with TRBD1. The germline gives CDR1 SGDLS, CDR2 YYNGEE. V was clipped by 3 bases and J by 0 bases; unmatched bases: 11. The CDR3 totals 18 residues. The CDR3 region has the DNA TGTGCCAGCAGCGCAGGACAGGGTTCGCTCCCCTCCTACAATGAGCAGTTCTTC. Translated, it gives CASSAGQGSLPSYNEQFF.

The V and J genes are TRBV7-2 and TRBJ1-2; D is uncertain. The V gene's germline CDR1 is SGHTA and CDR2 FQGNSA. CDR3 length: 15 amino acids. With 2 bases removed from V and 5 bases from J, the gap between germline ends came to 15 bases. CDR3 coding DNA: TGTGCCAGCAGCTTAACGGGTGGATGGATTTATGGCTACACCTTC. Protein: CASSLTGGWIYGYTF.

The chain combines TRBV5-6 with TRBJ1-1; D unclear. The germline V and J ends were trimmed by 1 base and 6 bases, with 10 bases remaining between them. The CDR3 length is 13 residues. Looked up from germline, CDR1 is SGHDT and CDR2 is YYEEEE. This CDR3 reads CASSLRSASEAFF. The DNA of the CDR3 is TGTGCCAGCAGCTTGAGAAGCGCCTCTGAAGCTTTCTTT.

The chain recombines TRBV9 with TRBJ1-4; no firm D call. V gave up 4 bases and J gave up 0 bases, with 16 bases separating them. Germline CDR1 is SGDLS and CDR2 is YYNGEE. The CDR3 runs 17 residues. The CDR3 bases are TGTGCCAGCAGCTTGCCTCAGGCTACGGCAACTAATGAAAAACTGTTTTTT. It yields the protein CASSLPQATATNEKLFF.

The chain has TRBV14 and TRBJ1-2; D is uncertain. This CDR3 is built from 13 residues. Germline CDR1 reads SGHDN; CDR2 reads FVKESK. Trimming took 3 bases from V and 2 from J, leaving 7 bases between them. The CDR3, as DNA: TGTGCCAGCAGCCAGTTGGCCAACTATGGCTACACCTTC. Residues: CASSQLANYGYTF.

CDR3 protein: CASSIRGRNYGYTF. The CDR3 DNA reads as TGTGCCAGCAGTATCAGGGGGCGCAACTATGGCTACACCTTC. The chain has TRBV6-5 and TRBJ1-2, with 8 bases aligning to TRBD1. The length of the CDR3 is 14 residues. Trimming removed 5 bases from V and 2 bases from J; junction bases left unmatched: 4. Looked up from germline, CDR1 is MNHEY and CDR2 is SVGAGI.

The rearrangement uses TRBV11-2 and TRBJ2-7; 7 bases match TRBD1. Per germline, CDR1 SGHAT and CDR2 FQNNGV. J gave up 7 bases and V 5 bases, and 20 bases lay outside the gene matches. The CDR3 has 17 residues. The chain's CDR3 is CASSKTPWTGTGSEQYF. The DNA of the CDR3 is TGTGCCAGCAGCAAGACTCCCTGGACAGGCACAGGGAGTGAGCAGTACTTC.

This rearrangement joins TRBV30 to TRBJ2-7, with TRBD2 as a possible D gene (5 bases). V was clipped by 0 bases and J by 6 bases, with 12 bases between them. The CDR3 is made up of 13 amino acids. Germline V gene data show CDR1 as GTSNPN and CDR2 as SVGIG (reference sequence). CDR3 in DNA: TGTGCCTGGAGTGTACGTACTAGGAGCGAGCAGTACTTC. The encoded protein is CAWSVRTRSEQYF.

The V and J genes are TRBV4-1 and TRBJ2-3, with 10 positions matching TRBD2. This CDR3 has 20 residues. The germline CDR1 and CDR2 sequences are MGHRA and YSYEKL. V lost 2 bases, J lost 6 bases, and 20 bases stayed unmatched. CDR3 DNA sequence: TGCGCCAGCAGCCAATCAGCGGGCCTAGCGGGGGCCGACCTAGTGGATACGCAGTATTTT. Translated: CASSQSAGLAGADLVDTQYF.

The chain has TRBV12-5 and TRBJ2-7; 8 nucleotides match TRBD2. V shed 3 bases and J 3 bases; nucleotides not matched to a gene: 4. This CDR3 is 14 amino acids long. Germline-derived CDR1 and CDR2 are LGHNT and FRNRAP. This CDR3 is CASGFAGTSYEQYF. CDR3 bases: TGTGCTAGTGGTTTCGCCGGGACTAGCTACGAGCAGTACTTC.

The V and J genes are TRBV5-1 and TRBJ1-2, with TRBD1 matching 8 bases. The germline CDR1 and CDR2 sequences are SGHRS and YFSETQ. Trimming removed 0 bases from V and 4 bases from J; junction bases left unmatched: 5. CDR3 length equals 15 residues. In DNA, the CDR3 is TGCGCCAGCAGCTTGGGAGATACAGGGGGCTATGGCTACACCTTC. Encoded protein: CASSLGDTGGYGYTF.